These 17 T cell receptor beta chains came from one sample sequenced in a study of early stage breast cancer tumors. The data were produced by immunoSEQ multiplex PCR, yet TCRdb's version contains in-frame clones alone and is incomplete. The table has 25,000 to 30,000 clones, 72% seen once; the top ten hold approximately 33%. The sequencing sample was made of blood. The receptors derive from a person aged 45 to 60 with breast cancer.

This clone was observed a handful of times. Because the CDR3's place on the DNA is in doubt, the DNA is left out and the CDR3 is given as listed by TCRdb. The genes are TRBV27 and TRBJ2-2; the DNA was not compared with TRBD2, the D call given in the table. The CDR3 region is 14 residues in length, termini included. CDR1 is MNHEY, CDR2 SMNVEV, per germline (reference sequence). CDR3 region: CASSFGEGTGELFF.

J is TRBJ1-6 and V is TRBV30; 7 bases fit TRBD1. V dropped 8 bases and J dropped 3; count of bases not matched to a gene: 4. The germline gives CDR1 GTSNPN, CDR2 SVGIG (reference sequence). The CDR3 is 13 residues long. The CDR3 loop is CAGGTDYNSPLHF. CDR3 bases: TGTGCCGGCGGGACAGACTATAATTCACCCCTCCACTTT.

The rearrangement links TRBV12-5 to TRBJ1-1; no clear D gene. This CDR3 comprises 17 residues. The V and J ends lost 1 base and 0 bases respectively, with 15 bases between them. CDR1 and CDR2 (germline): LGHNT, FRNRAP. The CDR3 here is CASGLAQNVKMNTEAFF. The CDR3 DNA reads as TGTGCTAGTGGTTTGGCGCAGAATGTCAAGATGAACACTGAAGCTTTCTTT.

V usage is TRBV19 and J usage is TRBJ1-2, with D possibly matching TRBD1 (6 bases). CDR1 and CDR2 from the germline V gene are LNHDA and SQIVND (reference sequence). Trimming left V 3 bases short and J 8 bases short, with 19 bases between. CDR3 length: 15 amino acids. CDR3 in DNA: TGTGCCAGTAGTATTGTCGAGAGAGGGGGGAGCGGCTACACCTTC. Encoded protein: CASSIVERGGSGYTF.

This clone occurred once. The V call is TRBV7-2, the J call TRBJ2-1, with D tentatively TRBD1 (6 bases). The CDR3 runs 15 residues. Germline loops: CDR1 SGHTA, CDR2 FQGNSA. V shed 0 bases and J shed 3 bases, with 9 bases lying between them. This chain's CDR3 is CASSLAQGYYNEQFF. In DNA, the CDR3 is TGTGCCAGCAGCTTAGCCCAGGGGTACTACAATGAGCAGTTCTTC. Drawing the rest from reference TRBV7-2 and TRBJ2-1, the complete variable domain is GAGVSQSPSNKVTEKGKDVELRCDPISGHTALYWYRQSLGQGLEFLIYFQGNSAPDKSGLPSDRFSAERTGGSVSTLTIQRTQQEDSAVYLCASSLAQGYYNEQFFGPGTRLTVL.

CDR3 amino acids: CASSLGLASTGELFF. For the CDR3, the DNA is TGTGCCAGCAGCCTGGGACTAGCGAGCACCGGGGAGCTGTTTTTT. The chain couples TRBV11-2 to TRBJ2-2, with TRBD2 identical over 10 bases. After removal of 5 bases from V and 4 bases from J, the junction contained 4 bases not matched to a gene. This CDR3 has 15 residues. The germline V gene has CDR1 SGHAT and CDR2 FQNNGV.

This clone appeared a single time. The V and J genes are TRBV14 and TRBJ2-6, with D possibly being TRBD1 (6 bases). CDR1 and CDR2 from the germline V gene are SGHDN and FVKESK. Trimming took off 4 bases at V and 2 bases at J, with 12 bases between the two ends. This CDR3 is built from 16 residues. The DNA of the CDR3 is TGTGCCAGCAGCCCACCCTGGGGGCCTGGGGCCAACGTCCTGACTTTC. It translates to CASSPPWGPGANVLTF.

The V call is TRBV4-1, the J call TRBJ1-5; TRBD1 might be the D (6 bases). Trimming removed 5 bases from V and 5 bases from J, with 10 bases in between. The CDR3 extends over 13 amino acids. The germline V gene has CDR1 MGHRA and CDR2 YSYEKL. The CDR3 sequence: CASSGQLDQPQHF. The CDR3 coding sequence is TGCGCCAGCAGCGGACAGCTTGATCAGCCCCAGCATTTT.

The chain is built from TRBV9 and TRBJ2-7, with 9 nucleotides matching TRBD2. The germline V gene has CDR1 SGDLS and CDR2 YYNGEE. Trimming at V came to 0 bases and at J to 3 bases, leaving 7 bases not matched to a gene. The CDR3 consists of 16 residues. The CDR3 region has the DNA TGTGCCAGCAGCGTAGCTATGACTAGCGGATACTACGAGCAGTACTTC. Translating it yields CASSVAMTSGYYEQYF.

V usage is TRBV6-5 and J usage is TRBJ2-7; 7 bases agree with TRBD2. V was clipped by 0 bases and J by 0 bases; unmatched bases: 5. The CDR3 extends over 16 amino acids. In germline, CDR1 is MNHEY, CDR2 SVGAGI. The CDR3 reads CASSYSVAGSSYEQYF. CDR3 nucleotide sequence: TGTGCCAGCAGTTACTCCGTAGCGGGTAGCTCCTACGAGCAGTACTTC.

This clone appeared a single time. V is TRBV27 and J is TRBJ1-2; tentative D call: TRBD1 (5 bases). The CDR3 length is 15 residues. Trimming pared 5 bases from V and 11 bases from J, leaving 24 bases between. CDR1 MNHEY and CDR2 SMNVEV come from the germline V gene (reference sequence). CDR3 amino acids: CASSPTWTRRRLYTF. As DNA, the CDR3 is TGTGCCAGCAGTCCAACCTGGACAAGGCGTCGACTATACACCTTC.

V is TRBV19 and J is TRBJ2-6, with a tentative D call TRBD1 (8 bases). CDR3 length equals 18 residues. Trimming shortened V by 6 bases and J by 2 bases, and 20 bases separated the two germline ends. Germline lookup yields CDR1 LNHDA and CDR2 SQIVND (reference sequence). CDR3 amino acids: CASRRKTGEGPGANVLTF. Written as DNA, the CDR3 is TGTGCCAGTAGACGTAAGACAGGGGAGGGCCCTGGGGCCAACGTCCTGACTTTC.

The chain uses TRBV29-1 and TRBJ1-3; D is unresolved. Germline V CDR1 and CDR2: SQVTM, ANQGSEA. V lost 4 bases, J lost 3 bases, and 13 bases lay in between. There are 14 residues in the CDR3. This CDR3 reads CSVAHRGGGNTIYF. CDR3 DNA: TGCAGCGTTGCCCACCGGGGAGGTGGAAACACCATATATTTT.

The V and J genes are TRBV7-2 and TRBJ2-3; the D is unclear. Germline V CDR1 and CDR2: SGHTA, FQGNSA. The CDR3 is made up of 14 amino acids. Trimming took 3 bases from V and 0 from J, leaving 7 bases between them. CDR3 in DNA: TGTGCCAGCAGCTTTGGGCCGAGCACAGATACGCAGTATTTT. This encodes CASSFGPSTDTQYF.

The rearrangement links TRBV7-9 to TRBJ2-1, with 7 bases fitting TRBD1. Germline CDR1 reads SEHNR; CDR2 reads FQNEAQ (reference sequence). The CDR3 sequence is 13 residues long. The V segment lost 6 bases and the J segment 4 bases; nucleotides outside the gene matches: 3. The CDR3 DNA reads as TGTGCCAGCAGTCAGGGGGTTTACAATGAGCAGTTCTTC. Translating gives CASSQGVYNEQFF.

J is TRBJ2-2 and V is TRBV5-1; 10 nucleotides agree with TRBD1. Germline CDR1 SGHRS, CDR2 YFSETQ. The V segment lost 3 bases and the J segment 2 bases; nucleotides outside the gene matches: 4. The CDR3 is made up of 16 amino acids. CDR3 in DNA: TGCGCCAGCAGCTCGACAGGGGGCGATAACACCGGGGAGCTGTTTTTT. This translates into CASSSTGGDNTGELFF.

V is TRBV5-5 and J is TRBJ2-1, with 8 bases lining up with TRBD2. The CDR3 is made up of 14 amino acids. The junction had 5 bases not matched to a gene; V was cut back by 0 bases and J by 9 bases. In germline, CDR1 is SGHKS, CDR2 YYEKEE (reference sequence). CDR3 protein: CASSLAGLAGEQFF. CDR3 bases: TGTGCCAGCAGCTTGGCAGGACTAGCTGGTGAGCAGTTCTTC.